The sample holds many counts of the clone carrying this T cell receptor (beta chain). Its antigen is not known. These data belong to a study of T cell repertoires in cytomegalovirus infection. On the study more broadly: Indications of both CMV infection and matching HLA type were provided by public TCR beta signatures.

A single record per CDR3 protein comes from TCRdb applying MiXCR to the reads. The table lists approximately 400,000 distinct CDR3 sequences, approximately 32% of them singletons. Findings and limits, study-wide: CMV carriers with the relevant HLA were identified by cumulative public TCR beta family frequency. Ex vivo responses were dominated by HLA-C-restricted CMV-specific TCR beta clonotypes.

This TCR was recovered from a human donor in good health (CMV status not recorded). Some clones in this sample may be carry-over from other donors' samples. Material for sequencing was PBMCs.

CDR3 region: CASSLATGPASAFF. The CDR3 DNA is TGTGCCAGCAGCTTAGCGACAGGACCTGCTTCCGCTTTCTTT. The J gene is TRBJ1-1, the V gene TRBV7-6, with D possibly being TRBD1 (6 bases). Germline V gene lookup returns CDR1 SGHVS and CDR2 FNYEAQ. V was clipped by 0 bases and J by 11 bases, with 16 bases between them. The CDR3 covers 14 residues.